This passage covers 4 T cell receptor beta chains from one sample sequenced in a study of T-cell reconstitution after alpha-beta-depleted transplantation in children. Construction of the TCRbeta library involved unique molecular identifiers. TCRdb independently ran MiXCR on the PCR reads; one entry per CDR3 protein. The repertoire holds fewer than 550,000 distinct CDR3 sequences, with 11% as singletons. This material consisted of PBMCs from the stem cell graft donor, taken from the stem cell graft. Receptors were obtained from a human donor who donated a stem cell graft to a child with acute myeloid leukemia.

The rearrangement joins TRBV28 to TRBJ2-7; D gene uncertain. CDR3 length equals 13 residues. The germline V gene has CDR1 MDHEN and CDR2 SYDVKM. V gave up 7 bases and J gave up 3 bases, with 13 bases separating them. In nucleotides, the CDR3 is TGTGCCAGCACGGCGGTTCCGTTCTACGAGCAGTACGTC. Protein product: CASTAVPFYEQYV.

The chain joins TRBV5-4 to TRBJ2-3, with unresolved D. Trimming shortened V by 0 bases and J by 4 bases, and 12 bases separated the two germline ends. CDR3 size: 15 residues. Germline V gene data show CDR1 as SGHNT and CDR2 as YYREEE (reference sequence). CDR3 in DNA: TGTGCCAGCAGCTTGGACCCGACGACCCCAGATACGCAGTATTTT. As protein: CASSLDPTTPDTQYF.

This clonotype was seen a handful of times. V and J are TRBV11-2 and TRBJ2-7, with a weak D call TRBD2 (5 bases). Per germline, CDR1 SGHAT and CDR2 FQNNGV. The V end was cut by 0 bases, the J end by 6 bases, with 9 bases between. This CDR3 contains 13 residues. CDR3 DNA: TGTGCCAGCAGCTTAGATCGCCGGGGCGAGCAGTACTTC. Translating gives CASSLDRRGEQYF.

This clonotype was observed a handful of times. The chain combines TRBV5-6 with TRBJ1-2; 7 bases align to TRBD1. Germline assignment: CDR1 SGHDT and CDR2 YYEEEE. V shed 4 bases, J shed 3 bases, and the junction held 12 bases outside the gene matches. The CDR3 runs 16 residues. CDR3 bases: TGTGCCAGCAGCAGCATTACCCGGGACAGACACTATGGCTACACCTTC. It codes for CASSSITRDRHYGYTF.